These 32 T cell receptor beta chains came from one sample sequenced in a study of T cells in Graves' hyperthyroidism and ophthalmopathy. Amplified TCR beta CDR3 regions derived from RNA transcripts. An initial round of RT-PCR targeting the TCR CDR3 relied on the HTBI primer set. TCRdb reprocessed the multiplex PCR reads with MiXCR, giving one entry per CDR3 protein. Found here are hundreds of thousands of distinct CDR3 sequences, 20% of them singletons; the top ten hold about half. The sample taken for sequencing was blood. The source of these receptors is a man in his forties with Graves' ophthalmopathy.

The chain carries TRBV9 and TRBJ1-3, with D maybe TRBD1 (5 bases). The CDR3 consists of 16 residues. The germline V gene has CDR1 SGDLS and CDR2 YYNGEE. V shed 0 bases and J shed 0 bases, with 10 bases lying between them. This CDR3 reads CASSVGGKTSGNTIYF. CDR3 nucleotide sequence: TGTGCCAGCAGCGTAGGGGGCAAGACCTCTGGAAACACCATATATTTT.

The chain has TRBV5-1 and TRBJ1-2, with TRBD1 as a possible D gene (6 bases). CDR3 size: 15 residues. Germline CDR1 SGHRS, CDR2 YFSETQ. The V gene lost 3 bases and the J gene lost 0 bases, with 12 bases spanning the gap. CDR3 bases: TGCGCCAGCAGCTCCGGCCGACAGGCTAACTATGGCTACACCTTC. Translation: CASSSGRQANYGYTF.

CDR3 bases: TGTGCCAGCAGCTCCGTAGCGGGAGGCACAGATACGCAGTATTTT. Translating it yields CASSSVAGGTDTQYF. The V call is TRBV7-6, the J call TRBJ2-3; 9 bases line up with TRBD2. The germline gives CDR1 SGHVS, CDR2 FNYEAQ. The length of the CDR3 is 15 residues. After removal of 4 bases from V and 1 base from J, the junction contained 3 bases not matched to a gene.

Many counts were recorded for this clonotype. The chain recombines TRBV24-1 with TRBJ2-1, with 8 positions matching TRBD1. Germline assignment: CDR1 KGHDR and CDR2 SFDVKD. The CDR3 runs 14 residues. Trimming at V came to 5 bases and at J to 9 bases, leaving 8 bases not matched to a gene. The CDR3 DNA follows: TGTGCCACCAGTGCGGCAGGGGGCTCGGTTGAGCAGTTCTTC. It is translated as CATSAAGGSVEQFF.

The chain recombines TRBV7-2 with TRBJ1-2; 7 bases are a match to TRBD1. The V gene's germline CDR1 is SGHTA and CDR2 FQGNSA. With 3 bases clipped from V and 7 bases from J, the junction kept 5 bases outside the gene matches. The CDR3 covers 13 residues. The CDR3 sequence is CASSFNRGRGYTF. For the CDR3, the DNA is TGTGCCAGCAGCTTCAACAGGGGACGTGGCTACACCTTC. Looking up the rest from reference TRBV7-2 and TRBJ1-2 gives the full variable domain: GAGVSQSPSNKVTEKGKDVELRCDPISGHTALYWYRQSLGQGLEFLIYFQGNSAPDKSGLPSDRFSAERTGGSVSTLTIQRTQQEDSAVYLCASSFNRGRGYTFGSGTRLTVV.

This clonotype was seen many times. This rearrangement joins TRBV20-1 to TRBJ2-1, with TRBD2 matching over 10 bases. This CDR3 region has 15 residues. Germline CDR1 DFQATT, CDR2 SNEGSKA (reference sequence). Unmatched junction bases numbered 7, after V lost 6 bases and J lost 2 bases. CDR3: CSARRGTSAYNEQFF. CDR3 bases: TGCAGTGCCCGGAGGGGGACTAGCGCCTACAATGAGCAGTTCTTC.

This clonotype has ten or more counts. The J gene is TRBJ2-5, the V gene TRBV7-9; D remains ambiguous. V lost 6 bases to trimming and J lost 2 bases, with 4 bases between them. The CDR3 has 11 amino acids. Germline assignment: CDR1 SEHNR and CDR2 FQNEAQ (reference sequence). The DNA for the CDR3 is TGTGCCAGCAGACTTCAAGAGACCCAGTACTTC. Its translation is CASRLQETQYF.

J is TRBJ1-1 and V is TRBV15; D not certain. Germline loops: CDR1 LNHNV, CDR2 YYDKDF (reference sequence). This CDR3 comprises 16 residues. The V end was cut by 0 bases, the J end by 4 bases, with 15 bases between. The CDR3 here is CATSRDMGFFRTEAFF. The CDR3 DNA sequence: TGTGCCACCAGCAGAGATATGGGGTTTTTTCGCACTGAAGCTTTCTTT.

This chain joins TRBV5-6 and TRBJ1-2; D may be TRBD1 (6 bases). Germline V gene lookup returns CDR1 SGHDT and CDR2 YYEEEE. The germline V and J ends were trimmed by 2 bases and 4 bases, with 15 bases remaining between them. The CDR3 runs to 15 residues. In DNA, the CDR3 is TGTGCCAGCAGCTTAAGGGCAGGGGCCGGCTATGGCTACACCTTC. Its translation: CASSLRAGAGYGYTF.

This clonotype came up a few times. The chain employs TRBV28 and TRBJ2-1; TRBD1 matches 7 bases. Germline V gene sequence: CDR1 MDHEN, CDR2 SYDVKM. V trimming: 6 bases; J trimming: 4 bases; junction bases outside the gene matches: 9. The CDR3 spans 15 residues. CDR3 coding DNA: TGTGCCAGCAGGCCTCCCGACAGGGTGTACAATGAGCAGTTCTTC. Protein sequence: CASRPPDRVYNEQFF. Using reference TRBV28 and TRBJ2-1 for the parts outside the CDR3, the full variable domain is DVKVTQSSRYLVKRTGEKVFLECVQDMDHENMFWYRQDPGLGLRLIYFSYDVKMKEKGDIPEGYSVSREKKERFSLILESASTNQTSMYLCASRPPDRVYNEQFFGPGTRLTVL.

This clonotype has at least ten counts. The CDR3 sequence is CAIPKTSGGNYNEQFF. The CDR3 DNA reads as TGTGCCATCCCGAAGACTAGCGGGGGCAATTACAATGAGCAGTTCTTC. The rearrangement joins TRBV10-3 to TRBJ2-1, with 12 bases lining up with TRBD2. The CDR3 covers 16 residues. Germline CDR1 and CDR2: ENHRY and SYGVKD. Trimming took 8 bases from V and 4 from J; bases not matched to a gene: 9.

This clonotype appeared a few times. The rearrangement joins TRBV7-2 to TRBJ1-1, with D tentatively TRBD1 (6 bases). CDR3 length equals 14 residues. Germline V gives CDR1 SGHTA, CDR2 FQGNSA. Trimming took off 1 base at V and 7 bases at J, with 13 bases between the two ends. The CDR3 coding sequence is TGTGCCAGCAGCTTAGGACCGGGGGCCCGTGAAGCTTTCTTT. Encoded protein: CASSLGPGAREAFF.

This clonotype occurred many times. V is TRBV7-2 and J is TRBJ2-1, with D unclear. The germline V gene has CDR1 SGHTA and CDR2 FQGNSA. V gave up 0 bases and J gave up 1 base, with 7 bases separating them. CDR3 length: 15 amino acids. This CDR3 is CASSLAFGSYNEQFF. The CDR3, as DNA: TGTGCCAGCAGCTTAGCGTTTGGTTCCTACAATGAGCAGTTCTTC.

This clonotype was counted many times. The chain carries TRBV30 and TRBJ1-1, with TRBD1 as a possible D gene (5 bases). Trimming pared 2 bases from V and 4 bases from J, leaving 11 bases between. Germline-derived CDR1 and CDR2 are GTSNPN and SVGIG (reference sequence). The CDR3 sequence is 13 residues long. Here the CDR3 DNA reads TGTGCCTGGAGTTGGGACGGGGGCACTGAAGCTTTCTTT. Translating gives CAWSWDGGTEAFF.

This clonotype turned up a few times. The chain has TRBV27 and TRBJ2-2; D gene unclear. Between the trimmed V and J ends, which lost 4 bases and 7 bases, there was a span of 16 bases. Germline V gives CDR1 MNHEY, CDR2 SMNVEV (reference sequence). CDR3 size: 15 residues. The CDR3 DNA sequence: TGTGCCAGCAGTTCCGACTTGGTCTTGGGCGGGGAGCTGTTTTTT. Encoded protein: CASSSDLVLGGELFF.

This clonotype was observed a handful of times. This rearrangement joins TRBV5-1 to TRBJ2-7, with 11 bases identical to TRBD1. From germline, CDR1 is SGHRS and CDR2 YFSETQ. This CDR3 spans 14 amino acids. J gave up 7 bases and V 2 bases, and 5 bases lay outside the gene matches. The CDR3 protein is CASSFGQGAGEQYF. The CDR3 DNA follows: TGCGCCAGCAGCTTCGGACAGGGGGCGGGGGAGCAGTACTTC.

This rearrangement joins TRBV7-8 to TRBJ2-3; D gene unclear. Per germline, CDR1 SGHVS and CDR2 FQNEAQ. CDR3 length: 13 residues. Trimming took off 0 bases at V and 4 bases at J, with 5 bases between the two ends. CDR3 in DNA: TGTGCCAGCAGCTTAGCAGAGCCAGATACGCAGTATTTT. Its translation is CASSLAEPDTQYF.

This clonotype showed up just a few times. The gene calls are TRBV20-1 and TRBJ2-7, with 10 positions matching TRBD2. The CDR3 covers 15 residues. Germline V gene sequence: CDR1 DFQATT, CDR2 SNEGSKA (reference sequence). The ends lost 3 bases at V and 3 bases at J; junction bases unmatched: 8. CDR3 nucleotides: TGCAGTGCTAGCGGGCAGCGGGAGGGCATCTACGAGCAGTACTTC. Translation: CSASGQREGIYEQYF.

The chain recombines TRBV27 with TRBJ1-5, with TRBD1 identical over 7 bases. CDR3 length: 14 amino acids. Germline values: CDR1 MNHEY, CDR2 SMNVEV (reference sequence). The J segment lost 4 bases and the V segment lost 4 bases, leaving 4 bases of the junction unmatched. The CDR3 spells CASSWGQINQPQHF. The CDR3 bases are TGTGCCAGCAGTTGGGGACAGATAAATCAGCCCCAGCATTTT.

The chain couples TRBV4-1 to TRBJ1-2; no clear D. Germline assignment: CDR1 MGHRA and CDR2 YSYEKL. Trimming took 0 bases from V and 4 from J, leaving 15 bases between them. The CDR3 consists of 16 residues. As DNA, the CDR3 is TGCGCCAGCAGCCAAGAGATAGAGGCCAGAGGCTATGGCTACACCTTC. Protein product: CASSQEIEARGYGYTF.

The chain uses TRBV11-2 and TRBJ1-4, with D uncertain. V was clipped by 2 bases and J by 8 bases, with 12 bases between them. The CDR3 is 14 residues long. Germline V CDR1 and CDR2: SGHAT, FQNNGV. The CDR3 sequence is CASSLNSAGEKLFF. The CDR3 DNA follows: TGTGCCAGCAGCTTAAACTCGGCGGGGGAAAAACTGTTTTTT.

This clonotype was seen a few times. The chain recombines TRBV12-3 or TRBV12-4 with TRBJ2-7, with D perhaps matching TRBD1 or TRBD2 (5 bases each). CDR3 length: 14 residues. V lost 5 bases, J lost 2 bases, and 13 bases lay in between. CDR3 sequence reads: CASSPGDGPYEQYF. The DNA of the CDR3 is TGTGCCAGCAGTCCCGGGGACGGTCCCTACGAGCAGTACTTC.

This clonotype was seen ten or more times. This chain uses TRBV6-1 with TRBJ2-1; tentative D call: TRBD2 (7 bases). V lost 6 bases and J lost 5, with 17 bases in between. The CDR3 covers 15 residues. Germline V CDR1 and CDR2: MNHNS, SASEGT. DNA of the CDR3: TGTGCCAGCAGACCCGCGGGGAGGGGGGACAATGAGCAGTTCTTC. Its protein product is CASRPAGRGDNEQFF.

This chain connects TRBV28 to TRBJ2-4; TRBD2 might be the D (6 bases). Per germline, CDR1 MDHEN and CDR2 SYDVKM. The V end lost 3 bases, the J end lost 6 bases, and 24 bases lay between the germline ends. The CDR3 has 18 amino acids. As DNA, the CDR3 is TGTGCCAGCAGTTTTCTGGAGTTGGGGGGACTTGGCGGAAACATTCAGTACTTC. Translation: CASSFLELGGLGGNIQYF.

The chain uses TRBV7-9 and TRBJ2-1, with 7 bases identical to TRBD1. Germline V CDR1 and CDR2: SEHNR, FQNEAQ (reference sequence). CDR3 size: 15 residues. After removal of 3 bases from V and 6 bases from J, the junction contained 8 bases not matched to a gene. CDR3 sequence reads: CASSLGTAIPNEQFF. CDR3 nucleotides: TGTGCCAGCAGCTTGGGGACAGCCATACCCAATGAGCAGTTCTTC.

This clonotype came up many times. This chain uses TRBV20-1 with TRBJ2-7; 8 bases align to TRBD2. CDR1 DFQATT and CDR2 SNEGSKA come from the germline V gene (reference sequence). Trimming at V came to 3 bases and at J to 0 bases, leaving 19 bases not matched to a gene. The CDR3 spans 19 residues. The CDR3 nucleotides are TGCAGTGCTAGCGGCATGAGCGGGAGAAGGCATTTGTACTCCTACGAGCAGTACTTC. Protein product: CSASGMSGRRHLYSYEQYF.

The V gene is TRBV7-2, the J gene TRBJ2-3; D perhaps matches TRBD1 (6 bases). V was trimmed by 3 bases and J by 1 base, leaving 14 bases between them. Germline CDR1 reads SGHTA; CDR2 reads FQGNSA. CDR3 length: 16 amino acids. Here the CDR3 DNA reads TGTGCCAGCAGCTTGGACCCCCCAGGGGGCACAGATACGCAGTATTTT. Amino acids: CASSLDPPGGTDTQYF.

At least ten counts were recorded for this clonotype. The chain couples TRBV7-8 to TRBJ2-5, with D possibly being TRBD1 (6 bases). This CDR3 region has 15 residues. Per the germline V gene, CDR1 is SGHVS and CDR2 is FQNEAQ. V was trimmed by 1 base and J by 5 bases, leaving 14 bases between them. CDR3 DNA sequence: TGTGCCAGCAGCTTAGTATCGAGGCAGGGGGAGACCCAGTACTTC. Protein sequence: CASSLVSRQGETQYF.

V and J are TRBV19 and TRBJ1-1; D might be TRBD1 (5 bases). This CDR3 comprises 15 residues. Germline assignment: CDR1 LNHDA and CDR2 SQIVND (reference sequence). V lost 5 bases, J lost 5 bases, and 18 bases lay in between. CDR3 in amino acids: CASSPLKGAGTEAFF. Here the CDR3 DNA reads TGTGCCAGTAGTCCCTTAAAGGGAGCAGGGACTGAAGCTTTCTTT.

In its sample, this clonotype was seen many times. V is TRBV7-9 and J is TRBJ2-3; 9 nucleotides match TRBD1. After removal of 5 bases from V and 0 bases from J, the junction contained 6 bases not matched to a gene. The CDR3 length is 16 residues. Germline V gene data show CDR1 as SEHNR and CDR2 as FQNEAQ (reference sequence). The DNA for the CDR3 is TGTGCCAGCAGCCCCCGCGGGACAGGGAGCACAGATACGCAGTATTTT. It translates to CASSPRGTGSTDTQYF. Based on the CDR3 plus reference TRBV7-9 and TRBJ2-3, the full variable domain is DTGVSQNPRHKITKRGQNVTFRCDPISEHNRLYWYRQTLGQGPEFLTYFQNEAQLEKSRLLSDRFSAERPKGSFSTLEIQRTEQGDSAMYLCASSPRGTGSTDTQYFGPGTRLTVL.

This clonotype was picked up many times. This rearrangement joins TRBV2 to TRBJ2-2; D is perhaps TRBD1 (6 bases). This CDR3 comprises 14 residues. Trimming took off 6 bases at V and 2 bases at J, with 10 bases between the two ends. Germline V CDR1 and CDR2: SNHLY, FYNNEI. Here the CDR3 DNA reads TGTGCCAGCAGGGGGACATTTAACACCGGGGAGCTGTTTTTT. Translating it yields CASRGTFNTGELFF.

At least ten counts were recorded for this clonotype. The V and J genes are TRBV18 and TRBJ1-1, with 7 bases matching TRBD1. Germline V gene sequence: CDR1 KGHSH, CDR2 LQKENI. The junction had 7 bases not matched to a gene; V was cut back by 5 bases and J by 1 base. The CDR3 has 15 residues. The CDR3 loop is CASSDPGQSNTEAFF. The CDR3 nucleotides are TGTGCCAGCTCAGACCCGGGACAGTCGAACACTGAAGCTTTCTTT. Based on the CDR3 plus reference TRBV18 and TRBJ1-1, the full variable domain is NAGVMQNPRHLVRRRGQEARLRCSPMKGHSHVYWYRQLPEEGLKFMVYLQKENIIDESGMPKERFSAEFPKEGPSILRIQQVVRGDSAAYFCASSDPGQSNTEAFFGQGTRLTVV.